This record looks at one T cell receptor (beta chain) sequence and its context. Trimming shortened V by 0 bases and J by 7 bases, and 15 bases separated the two germline ends. Germline lookup yields CDR1 KGHSH and CDR2 LQKENI. The CDR3 has 15 amino acids. Sequencing was performed with immunoSEQ multiplex PCR; in TCRdb, only in-frame clones are kept and a portion is missing. The table records 150,000 to 200,000 clones, less than 95% of them present only once. The data were obtained in a study of T cell responses to AZD1222 COVID-19 vaccine. V and J are TRBV18 and TRBJ1-1; D remains ambiguous. This specimen was peripheral blood, taken on day 0 of AZD1222 vaccination. The source is an adult in good health. CDR3 sequence (DNA): TGTGCCAGCTCACCACCGGGGAGGGCGAACGGTGAAGCTTTCTTT. Translation gives CASSPPGRANGEAFF.